These T cell receptor delta chains were read from a single sample in a study of gamma-delta T cells after stem cell transplantation. TCRdb reanalysed the RT-PCR reads via CATT. This sample has 13,000 to 15,000 delta-chain clones, with around 30% found just once. The sequencing input was gamma-delta T cells. The receptors stem from a human donor. It is not recorded whose cells these are; they may come from a transplant donor. The CDR3 runs from the conserved cysteine through the conserved F or W. D genes are given only for firm matches. The size entry is marked missing in some rows and otherwise reads once, few, many or a size class.

D gene | J gene | V gene | clone size | CDR3 DNA | CDR3 protein
TRDD3 | TRDJ4 | TRDV3 | . | TGTGCCTTTAGGGTCACTTCCTCCAGGTACTGGGGGAAACCCAACCCTACCAGACCCCTGATCTTT | CAFRVTSSRYWGKPNPTRPLIF
. | TRDJ1 | TRDV1 | . | TGTGCTCTTGGGGAACCGCGCCTTCCTACTCTGGGGGACCCGTCGTACACCGATAAACTCATCTTT | CALGEPRLPTLGDPSYTDKLIF
TRDD3 | TRDJ2 | TRDV3 | . | TGTGCCTTTCCTACCGAGATCTGGGGGATGGCAAAATCACAACTCTTCTTT | CAFPTEIWGMAKSQLFF
TRDD3 | TRDJ3 | TRDV2 | few | TGTGCCTATGACGTACTGGGGGGCCCGAGCTCCTGGGACACCCGACAGATGTTTTTC | CAYDVLGGPSSWDTRQMFF
. | TRDJ1 | TRDV3 | . | TGTGCCTCCCCCATTCCAGCAGATAAACTCATCTTT | CASPIPADKLIF
. | TRDJ1 | TRAV29/DV5 | . | TGTGCAGCAAAAACGGGGGCTACGTACACCGATAAACTCATCTTT | CAAKTGATYTDKLIF
. | TRDJ3 | TRDV2 | medium-sized | TGTGCCTGTGACTGGGGGCCAAGCTCCTGGGACACCCGACAGATGTTTTTC | CACDWGPSSWDTRQMFF
TRDD3 | TRDJ3 | TRDV2 | . | TGTGCCTGTGACGCCGCGTACTGGGGGATACAGGACTGGGACACCCGACAGATGTTTTTC | CACDAAYWGIQDWDTRQMFF
TRDD3 | TRDJ2 | TRDV2 | . | TGTGCCTGTGACGACTGGGGGATATTGACAGCACAACTCTTCTTT | CACDDWGILTAQLFF
TRDD3 | TRDJ3 | TRDV2 | few | TGTGCCTGTGACTGGGGGATACGCTCCTGGGACACCCGACAGATGTTTTTC | CACDWGIRSWDTRQMFF
. | TRDJ1 | TRDV1 | . | TGTGCTCTTGACCTCCTTGAGACCTACACCGATAAACTCATCTTT | CALDLLETYTDKLIF
. | TRDJ1 | TRDV3 | . | TGTGCCTGTACGTCCACGAGAGATTTCACCGATAAACTCATCTTT | CACTSTRDFTDKLIF
. | TRDJ3 | TRDV2 | . | TGTGCCTGTGATCGACTAATGGGGGTCACCTCCTGGGACACCCGACAGATGTTTTTC | CACDRLMGVTSWDTRQMFF
. | TRDJ1 | TRDV1 | . | TGTGCTCTTGGGGAAACTTCCTCACTGGGGCGCTATGGGTACACCGATAAACTCATCTTT | CALGETSSLGRYGYTDKLIF
TRDD3 | TRDJ2 | TRDV2 | . | TGTGCCTGTGACTCCCTGGGGGATTTCCCCCATTTGACAGCACAACTCTTCTTT | CACDSLGDFPHLTAQLFF
TRDD3 | TRDJ1 | TRAV29/DV5 | . | TGTGCAGCAAGGAAAAAGCTGGGGGATCGATCCAAACATGTGGCCGATAAACTCATCTTT | CAARKKLGDRSKHVADKLIF
TRDD3 | TRDJ3 | TRDV2 | few | TGTGCCTGTGACCTACTGGGGGACTCCTGGGACACCCAACAGATGTTTTTC | CACDLLGDSWDTQQMFF
TRDD2 | TRDJ1 | TRDV1 | . | TGTGCTCTTGGGCCTTCCTCTCAAATTACTCATCCCAGGTACACCGATAAACTCATCTTT | CALGPSSQITHPRYTDKLIF
TRDD3 | TRDJ1 | TRDV3 | few | TGTGCCTTGCTACGTACTGGGGGGTACCCGTACACCGATAAACTCATCTTT | CALLRTGGYPYTDKLIF
TRDD3 | TRDJ3 | TRDV2 | few | TGTGCCTGTGACGGTGGGGGATCACTAAGATGGGACACCCGACAGATGTTTTTC | CACDGGGSLRWDTRQMFF
TRDD3 | TRDJ1 | TRDV1 | few | TGTGCTCTTGGGGTAAACCCCCCTGGCACTGGGGGATATAACACCGATAAACTCATCTTT | CALGVNPPGTGGYNTDKLIF
. | TRDJ2 | TRDV1 | few | TGTGCTCTTGGGGATTACTCTAGGAGCAAGGTTTTTCGTAATGATGCCTGTGGTAGTGCTTTGACAGCACAACTCTTCTTT | CALGDYSRSKVFRNDACGSALTAQLFF
. | TRDJ3 | TRDV2 | . | TGTGCCTGTGTCGTAATCACTGGTTCCTGGGACACCCGACAGATGTTTTTC | CACVVITGSWDTRQMFF
TRDD3 | TRDJ3 | TRDV2 | . | TGTGCCTGTGACACCGTTATGGGGGATACGTCCTTGGACACCCGACAGATGTTTTTC | CACDTVMGDTSLDTRQMFF
TRDD3 | TRDJ1 | TRDV3 | few | TGTGCCTTTAGTGGTCCTACTGTCGGGGATACTACAGGGGCCGATAAACTCATCTTT | CAFSGPTVGDTTGADKLIF